This T cell receptor beta chain is from a study of early T cells in non-severe SARS-CoV-2 infection. This clonotype was seen only a few times. V lost 7 bases and J lost 8, with 18 bases in between. CDR1 is SGHRS, CDR2 YFSETQ, per germline. The CDR3 consists of 14 residues. TCRdb called the 5' RACE reads again in MiXCR, with one record for every CDR3 protein. The repertoire holds 95,000 to 150,000 distinct CDR3 sequences, with around 14% as singletons. The gene calls are TRBV5-1 and TRBJ1-4; D is possibly TRBD1 (6 bases). This TCR was recovered from an adult who was a healthcare worker with PCR-confirmed SARS-CoV-2 infection or an uninfected control (not recorded which). The source material was whole blood. CDR3 in amino acids: CASLALGAPEKLFF. The CDR3 nucleotides are TGCGCCAGCTTGGCCCTGGGGGCGCCGGAAAAACTGTTTTTT.